The clone carrying this T cell receptor (beta chain) was observed a handful of times. Its antigen is currently unknown. The sample originates from a study of early T cells in non-severe SARS-CoV-2 infection. Background on the study: Unpaired chains resulted from sequencing bulk RNA of unsorted whole blood.

As part of library construction, unique molecular identifiers were attached to individual cDNA molecules. TCRdb redid the calling of the 5' RACE reads with MiXCR, one entry per CDR3 protein. This sample has about 56,000 distinct CDR3 sequences, with 10% to 13% found just once. The study's findings and limits: Database matching using VDJdb favored anti-spike CD8 responses, with private and CD4 specificities left missing.

This CDR3 region has 15 residues. The ends were cut back, 6 bases at V and 0 bases at J, with 17 bases in the middle. The V gene's germline CDR1 is DFQATT and CDR2 SNEGSKA (reference sequence). This sequence originates from an adult who was a healthcare worker with PCR-confirmed SARS-CoV-2 infection or an uninfected control (not recorded which). This chain connects TRBV20-1 to TRBJ1-1; tentative D call: TRBD1 (6 bases). The specimen sequenced was whole blood. CDR3 sequence: CSARAWGAMNTEAFF. The CDR3 coding sequence is TGCAGTGCCCGGGCGTGGGGGGCGATGAACACTGAAGCTTTCTTT.